This T cell receptor (beta chain) was sequenced during a study of shared clonotypes between healthy human individuals. Findings and caveats of the study: The study drew on few donors, limiting represented genetic and exposure-history diversity.

CD45RO-negative cells were positively selected for CCR7, leaving out terminally differentiated effector memory CD45RA+ cells. Comments on this clone: Its antigen is not known.

This table comes from immunoSEQ multiplex PCR, and its TCRdb copy is limited to in-frame clones, with some not included. Of over 2 million clones in the sample, approximately 95% were seen once. This TCR was sampled from a man younger than 35 in good health. The sample was naive CD8+ T cells sorted from blood.

CDR3 in DNA: TGCGCCAGCAGCTCCTGGACAGAAAGCTCTGGAAACACCATATATTTT. Protein sequence: CASSSWTESSGNTIYF. The V and J genes are TRBV4-1 and TRBJ1-3; D may be TRBD1 (6 bases). The CDR3 sequence is 16 residues long. The germline V gene encodes CDR1 MGHRA and CDR2 YSYEKL. Trimming removed 5 bases from V and 0 bases from J, with 14 bases in between.